A selection of T cell receptor beta chains follows, all from one sample in a study of T cell responses to AZD1222 COVID-19 vaccine. The repertoire was sequenced with immunoSEQ multiplex PCR; TCRdb's copy has only in-frame clones and lacks some. The sample comprises more than 150,000 clones, about 90% of which are singletons, and 0.49% rests with the top ten. Source: peripheral blood, taken on day 0 of AZD1222 vaccination. The receptors here all came from an adult in good health. Both conserved end residues are part of each CDR3. A D gene is named only where the DNA matches it firmly. Expanded clones get a size class; other rows say once, few or many, or leave the size out.

clone size: NA
V gene: TRBV10-2
J gene: TRBJ1-1
D gene: NA
CDR3 protein: CASSRDKANTEAFF
CDR3 DNA: TGCGCCAGCAGTCGGGACAAGGCTAACACTGAAGCTTTCTTT

clone size: NA
V gene: TRBV5-4
J gene: TRBJ2-7
D gene: TRBD1
CDR3 protein: CASSPGQVGYEQYF
CDR3 DNA: TGTGCCAGCAGCCCCGGACAGGTGGGCTACGAGCAGTACTTC

clone size: once
V gene: TRBV19
J gene: TRBJ2-3
D gene: NA
CDR3 protein: CASSIGTGVSTDTQYF
CDR3 DNA: TGTGCCAGTAGTATAGGTACGGGAGTTAGCACAGATACGCAGTATTTT

clone size: NA
V gene: TRBV7-2
J gene: TRBJ2-3
D gene: TRBD2
CDR3 protein: CASSSTSGGSTDTQYF
CDR3 DNA: TGTGCCAGCAGCTCGACTAGCGGGGGGAGCACAGATACGCAGTATTTT

clone size: once
V gene: TRBV3-1/TRBV3-2
J gene: TRBJ1-1
D gene: NA
CDR3 protein: CASSRTGNTEAFF
CDR3 DNA: TGTGCCAGCAGTCGGACGGGGAACACTGAAGCTTTCTTT

clone size: NA
V gene: TRBV3-1/TRBV3-2
J gene: TRBJ1-2
D gene: TRBD1
CDR3 protein: CASSPRGHYGYTF
CDR3 DNA: TGTGCCAGCAGTCCCAGGGGGCACTATGGCTACACCTTC

clone size: NA
V gene: TRBV6-5
J gene: TRBJ2-7
D gene: NA
CDR3 protein: CASNQGGPLYEQYF
CDR3 DNA: TGTGCCAGCAATCAGGGGGGACCTCTCTACGAGCAGTACTTC

clone size: NA
V gene: TRBV3-1/TRBV3-2
J gene: TRBJ2-1
D gene: NA
CDR3 protein: CASSQVGGAESYNEQFF
CDR3 DNA: TGTGCCAGCAGCCAAGTAGGGGGGGCGGAGTCCTACAATGAGCAGTTCTTC

clone size: NA
V gene: TRBV7-8
J gene: TRBJ2-2
D gene: NA
CDR3 protein: CASSPGVQLNTGELFF
CDR3 DNA: TGTGCCAGCAGCCCCGGGGTTCAACTGAACACCGGGGAGCTGTTTTTT

clone size: few
V gene: TRBV2
J gene: TRBJ1-1
D gene: NA
CDR3 protein: CASSVTGNTEAFF
CDR3 DNA: TGTGCCAGCAGTGTTACGGGGAACACTGAAGCTTTCTTT

clone size: NA
V gene: TRBV24-1
J gene: TRBJ1-5
D gene: TRBD1
CDR3 protein: CATGADRGSNQPQHF
CDR3 DNA: TGTGCCACCGGCGCGGACAGGGGAAGCAATCAGCCCCAGCATTTT

clone size: NA
V gene: TRBV7-2
J gene: TRBJ2-7
D gene: NA
CDR3 protein: CASSLGQSGMGEQYF
CDR3 DNA: TGTGCCAGCAGCCTCGGGCAATCGGGGATGGGCGAGCAGTACTTC

clone size: NA
V gene: TRBV10-1
J gene: TRBJ1-1
D gene: TRBD1
CDR3 protein: CASSEDRANTEAFF
CDR3 DNA: TGCGCCAGCAGTGAGGACAGGGCTAACACTGAAGCTTTCTTT

clone size: NA
V gene: TRBV13
J gene: TRBJ1-2
D gene: TRBD1
CDR3 protein: CASNFPGTGYGYTF
CDR3 DNA: TGTGCCAGCAACTTCCCCGGGACAGGGTATGGCTACACCTTC

clone size: NA
V gene: TRBV6-6
J gene: TRBJ2-2
D gene: NA
CDR3 protein: CASSYSEPGELFF
CDR3 DNA: TGTGCCAGCAGTTACTCCGAGCCGGGGGAGCTGTTTTTT

clone size: NA
V gene: TRBV9
J gene: TRBJ2-2
D gene: TRBD2
CDR3 protein: CASSVPTSGRIGNTGELFF
CDR3 DNA: TGTGCCAGCAGCGTACCAACTAGCGGGAGAATAGGGAACACCGGGGAGCTGTTTTTT

clone size: once
V gene: TRBV7-9
J gene: TRBJ2-1
D gene: TRBD1
CDR3 protein: CASSSRTGYGEQFF
CDR3 DNA: TGTGCCAGCAGCTCCAGGACAGGCTATGGGGAGCAGTTCTTC

clone size: NA
V gene: TRBV4-2
J gene: TRBJ2-1
D gene: TRBD2
CDR3 protein: CASSQDWREYGDNEQFF
CDR3 DNA: TGTGCCAGCAGCCAAGATTGGCGGGAGTATGGCGACAATGAGCAGTTCTTC

clone size: NA
V gene: TRBV10-2
J gene: TRBJ1-5
D gene: TRBD1
CDR3 protein: CALESGTGGNQPQHF
CDR3 DNA: TGCGCCCTCGAGTCCGGGACAGGGGGCAATCAGCCCCAGCATTTT

clone size: once
V gene: TRBV5-4
J gene: TRBJ2-2
D gene: NA
CDR3 protein: CASSLNTGELFF
CDR3 DNA: TGTGCCAGCAGCCTGAACACCGGGGAGCTGTTTTTT

clone size: NA
V gene: TRBV7-2
J gene: TRBJ1-2
D gene: NA
CDR3 protein: CASSLDYTF
CDR3 DNA: TGTGCCAGCAGCTTAGACTACACCTTC

clone size: NA
V gene: TRBV5-5
J gene: TRBJ1-1
D gene: NA
CDR3 protein: CASSLTASGTEAFF
CDR3 DNA: TGTGCCAGCAGCTTAACCGCGAGTGGCACTGAAGCTTTCTTT

clone size: NA
V gene: TRBV2
J gene: TRBJ2-7
D gene: NA
CDR3 protein: CASGGPPYEQYF
CDR3 DNA: TGTGCCAGCGGAGGCCCTCCCTACGAGCAGTACTTC

clone size: NA
V gene: TRBV5-4
J gene: TRBJ2-7
D gene: TRBD2
CDR3 protein: CASSVGLADYEQYF
CDR3 DNA: TGTGCCAGCAGCGTTGGACTAGCCGACTACGAGCAGTACTTC

clone size: NA
V gene: TRBV27
J gene: TRBJ1-2
D gene: NA
CDR3 protein: CASSFRQDRYGYTF
CDR3 DNA: TGTGCCAGCAGTTTCCGACAGGACCGGTATGGCTACACCTTC

clone size: NA
V gene: TRBV5-6
J gene: TRBJ1-5
D gene: TRBD1
CDR3 protein: CASSLAGGRSNQPQHF
CDR3 DNA: TGTGCCAGCAGCTTGGCAGGGGGCAGGAGCAATCAGCCCCAGCATTTT

clone size: NA
V gene: TRBV10-2
J gene: TRBJ2-5
D gene: TRBD2
CDR3 protein: CASSGWGGEETQYF
CDR3 DNA: TGCGCCAGCTCGGGGTGGGGAGGGGAAGAGACCCAGTACTTC

clone size: NA
V gene: TRBV12-5
J gene: TRBJ2-3
D gene: TRBD2
CDR3 protein: CASGFILAGSTDTQYF
CDR3 DNA: TGTGCTAGTGGTTTTATACTAGCGGGGAGCACAGATACGCAGTATTTT

clone size: NA
V gene: TRBV19
J gene: TRBJ2-1
D gene: TRBD2
CDR3 protein: CASSILGLAVYNEQFF
CDR3 DNA: TGTGCCAGTAGTATCCTAGGACTAGCGGTCTACAATGAGCAGTTCTTC

clone size: NA
V gene: TRBV7-9
J gene: TRBJ1-6
D gene: TRBD1
CDR3 protein: CASSLGATGMNSPLHF
CDR3 DNA: TGTGCCAGCAGCTTAGGGGCGACAGGGATGAATTCACCCCTCCACTTT

clone size: NA
V gene: TRBV30
J gene: TRBJ1-5
D gene: NA
CDR3 protein: CAWTGGRGQPQHF
CDR3 DNA: TGTGCCTGGACCGGGGGTCGGGGACAGCCCCAGCATTTT

clone size: once
V gene: TRBV14
J gene: TRBJ2-7
D gene: TRBD2
CDR3 protein: CASRPGGLAGSFNEQYF
CDR3 DNA: TGTGCCAGCAGACCGGGGGGACTAGCGGGCTCATTCAACGAGCAGTACTTC

clone size: once
V gene: TRBV6-6
J gene: TRBJ2-5
D gene: NA
CDR3 protein: CASSTEETQYF
CDR3 DNA: TGTGCCAGCAGTACAGAAGAGACCCAGTACTTC

clone size: NA
V gene: TRBV6-5
J gene: TRBJ1-2
D gene: NA
CDR3 protein: CASSRGRGYTF
CDR3 DNA: TGTGCCAGCTCGCGGGGGCGAGGCTACACCTTC

clone size: once
V gene: TRBV28
J gene: TRBJ2-1
D gene: NA
CDR3 protein: CASSQTINEQFF
CDR3 DNA: TGTGCCAGCAGTCAGACGATCAATGAGCAGTTCTTC

clone size: NA
V gene: TRBV6-2/TRBV6-3
J gene: TRBJ1-1
D gene: NA
CDR3 protein: CASSWTARGTEAFF
CDR3 DNA: TGTGCCAGCAGTTGGACAGCGAGGGGCACTGAAGCTTTCTTT

clone size: once
V gene: TRBV4-3
J gene: TRBJ1-2
D gene: TRBD1
CDR3 protein: CASSQDLVTRDRGYGYTF
CDR3 DNA: TGCGCCAGCAGCCAAGATCTTGTTACCCGGGACAGGGGTTATGGCTACACCTTC

clone size: NA
V gene: TRBV19
J gene: TRBJ1-5
D gene: TRBD1
CDR3 protein: CASRETGKRDQPQHF
CDR3 DNA: TGTGCCAGTAGAGAGACAGGGAAGAGGGATCAGCCCCAGCATTTT

clone size: NA
V gene: TRBV27
J gene: TRBJ2-3
D gene: NA
CDR3 protein: CASSSSGAGFTDTQYF
CDR3 DNA: TGTGCCAGCAGTTCCTCTGGGGCAGGTTTCACAGATACGCAGTATTTT

clone size: NA
V gene: TRBV3-1/TRBV3-2
J gene: TRBJ2-1
D gene: TRBD1
CDR3 protein: CASRDRVNEQFF
CDR3 DNA: TGTGCCAGCAGAGACAGGGTTAATGAGCAGTTCTTC

clone size: few
V gene: TRBV18
J gene: TRBJ2-7
D gene: NA
CDR3 protein: CASSPDTYEQYF
CDR3 DNA: TGTGCCAGCTCACCCGACACCTACGAGCAGTACTTC

clone size: NA
V gene: TRBV18
J gene: TRBJ2-1
D gene: TRBD1
CDR3 protein: CASSQLQGENEQFF
CDR3 DNA: TGTGCCAGCTCACAGTTACAGGGGGAAAATGAGCAGTTCTTC

clone size: NA
V gene: TRBV5-5
J gene: TRBJ1-1
D gene: NA
CDR3 protein: CASSLGVGTEAFF
CDR3 DNA: TGTGCCAGCAGCTTGGGGGTAGGAACTGAAGCTTTCTTT

clone size: few
V gene: TRBV11-3
J gene: TRBJ2-5
D gene: NA
CDR3 protein: CASSLDSGYQETQYF
CDR3 DNA: TGTGCCAGCAGCTTAGATTCGGGGTACCAAGAGACCCAGTACTTC

clone size: NA
V gene: TRBV19
J gene: TRBJ2-3
D gene: TRBD2
CDR3 protein: CASSIGAGAADTQYF
CDR3 DNA: TGTGCCAGTAGTATAGGCGCGGGAGCTGCAGATACGCAGTATTTT

clone size: many
V gene: TRBV12-3/TRBV12-4
J gene: TRBJ1-1
D gene: NA
CDR3 protein: CASSSRINTEAFF
CDR3 DNA: TGTGCCAGCAGCTCCCGTATAAACACTGAAGCTTTCTTT